The TCR beta chain under discussion was sequenced for a study of post-analysis software for immune sequencing data. Findings of the study overall: Strong co-clustering by F measure was seen for same-batch samples. Higher frequency in patients than in controls was seen for roughly 5 TRBV segments, with TRBV5-6, TRBV5-1 and TRBV20-1 among them.

This clonotype was counted a few times. Its antigen remains unidentified. The TCR beta cDNA libraries carried unique molecular identifiers. MiXCR, applied by TCRdb to the PCR reads, yields one record per CDR3 protein. The data show hundreds of thousands of distinct CDR3 sequences, 44% seen once. Germline CDR1 reads SGHRS; CDR2 reads YFSETQ. The CDR3 loop spans 15 amino acids. V lost 0 bases to trimming and J lost 2 bases, with 12 bases between them. The sequence came from a girl between 5 and 17 years old with multiple sclerosis. Sequencing input: blood. The chain is built from TRBV5-1 and TRBJ2-7; D call uncertain. CDR3 in DNA: TGCGCCAGCAGCTTGGCCGGCAAGTTAACCTACGAGCAGTACTTC. Translation gives CASSLAGKLTYEQYF.